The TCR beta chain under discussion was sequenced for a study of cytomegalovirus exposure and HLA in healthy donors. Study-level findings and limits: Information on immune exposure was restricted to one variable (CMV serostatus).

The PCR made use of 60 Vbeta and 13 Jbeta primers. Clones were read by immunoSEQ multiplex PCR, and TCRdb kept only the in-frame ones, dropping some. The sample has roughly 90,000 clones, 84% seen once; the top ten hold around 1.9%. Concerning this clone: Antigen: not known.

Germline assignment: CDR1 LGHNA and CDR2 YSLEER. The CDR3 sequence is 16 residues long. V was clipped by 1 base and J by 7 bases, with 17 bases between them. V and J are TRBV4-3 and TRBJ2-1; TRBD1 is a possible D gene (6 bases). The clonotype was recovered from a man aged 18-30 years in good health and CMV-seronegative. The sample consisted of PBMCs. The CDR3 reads CASSQVYREQRNEQFF. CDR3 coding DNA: TGCGCCAGCAGCCAAGTCTACAGGGAACAGAGAAATGAGCAGTTCTTC.